This TCR beta chain was recorded in a study of cytomegalovirus exposure and HLA in healthy donors. Background on the study: Researchers previously reported finding 90 million to 130 million unique TCR beta sequences from 170 million or so T cells.

Study-wide findings and caveats: An Asian-associated ancestry cluster reportedly showed fewer N-insertions than the approximately 690-donor mean in a later analysis. For most TCR beta V segments, an earlier analysis put the productive rate at about 87% or about 30% of the time.

Germline CDR1 reads SNHLY; CDR2 reads FYNNEI. Between the trimmed V and J ends, which lost 5 bases and 5 bases, there was a span of 13 bases. This CDR3 comprises 14 residues. To note about this clone: The antigen remains undetermined.

This PCR relied on a set of 60 Vbeta primers and 13 Jbeta primers. Measured with immunoSEQ multiplex PCR; TCRdb has only the in-frame clones, and not every one. This sample's clone table lists around 110,000 clones. The source of this sequence is a man aged 40-49 years in good health and CMV-seropositive. This chain joins TRBV2 and TRBJ1-5; D is ambiguous. The sample comprised PBMCs. The CDR3: CASSPGRRDQPQHF. As DNA, the CDR3 is TGTGCCAGCAGTCCGGGTCGGAGGGATCAGCCCCAGCATTTT.